The 2 T cell receptor beta chains below were found in one sample sequenced in a study of blood T cells in healthy people across ages. Through a sample-barcoded 5' primer and a J-beta primer mix, a second PCR was run for about 6 to 11 cycles. A single record per CDR3 protein comes from TCRdb applying MiXCR to the 5' RACE reads. The sample shows 1.5 million to 1.9 million distinct CDR3 sequences, under 55% of them seen only once. Material: blood. The receptor set was obtained from a woman between 18 and 29 years old in good health.

The rearrangement uses TRBV20-1 and TRBJ1-4; the D gene is possibly TRBD1 (5 bases). CDR1 and CDR2 (germline): DFQATT, SNEGSKA (reference sequence). The CDR3 is 15 residues long. V gave up 1 base and J gave up 7 bases, with 16 bases separating them. The DNA for the CDR3 is TGCAGTGCTAGAGTTCGGGGACGGGAAGGTGAAAAACTGTTTTTT. Amino acids: CSARVRGREGEKLFF.

The chain uses TRBV5-6 and TRBJ2-7; TRBD1 might be the D (7 bases). Germline V gene sequence: CDR1 SGHDT, CDR2 YYEEEE. The CDR3 has 14 amino acids. V gave up 6 bases and J gave up 0 bases, with 13 bases separating them. The CDR3 spells CASNRGTVSYEQYF. The CDR3 DNA reads as TGTGCCAGCAATCGCGGGACAGTCTCCTACGAGCAGTACTTC.